This TCR beta chain came from a study of blood T cell repertoires in COVID-19. Turning to the study itself: The cDNA or gDNA used as material had been derived from T cells, B-cell-depleted T cells, or PBMCs.

This CDR3 spans 14 amino acids. V lost 8 bases and J lost 4, with 14 bases in between. Germline V lookup: CDR1 LNHDA, CDR2 SQIVND (reference sequence). Per the original data handling: How many nucleated cells were present was estimated from reference gene primer amplification. Here immunoSEQ multiplex PCR was the method, and the copy in TCRdb shows in-frame clones only, minus some. V, J and clone size reflect that table, while D and trimming were determined from the DNA. The profile shows approximately 250,000 clones, 86% of them singletons. Sequenced sample: peripheral blood. The sequence was collected from a man aged 25-45 years who had recovered from COVID-19. The genes are TRBV19 and TRBJ2-2; maybe TRBD1 (6 bases). Here the CDR3 DNA reads TGTGCCAGTTGCCCACGGACAGTCACCGGGGAGCTGTTTTTT. This sequence encodes CASCPRTVTGELFF.